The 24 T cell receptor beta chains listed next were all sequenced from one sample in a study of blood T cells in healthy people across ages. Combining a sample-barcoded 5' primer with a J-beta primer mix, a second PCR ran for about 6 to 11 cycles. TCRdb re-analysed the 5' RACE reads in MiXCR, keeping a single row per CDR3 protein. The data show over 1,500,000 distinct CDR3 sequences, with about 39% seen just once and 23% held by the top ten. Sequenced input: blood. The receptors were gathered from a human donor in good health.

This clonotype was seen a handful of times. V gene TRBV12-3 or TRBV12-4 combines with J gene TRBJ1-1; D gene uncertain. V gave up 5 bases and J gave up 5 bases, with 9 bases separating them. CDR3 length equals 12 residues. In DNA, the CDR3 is TGTGCCAGCAGTGGCAGGAGAACTGAAGCTTTCTTT. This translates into CASSGRRTEAFF.

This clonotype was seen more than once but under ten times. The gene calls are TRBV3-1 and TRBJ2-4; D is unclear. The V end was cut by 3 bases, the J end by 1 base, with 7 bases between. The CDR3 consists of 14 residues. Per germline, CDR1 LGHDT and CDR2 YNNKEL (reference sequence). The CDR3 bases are TGTGCCAGCAGCCAGCCCTTGGCCAAAAACATTCAGTACTTC. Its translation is CASSQPLAKNIQYF. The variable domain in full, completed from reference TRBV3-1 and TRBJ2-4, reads DTAVSQTPKYLVTQMGNDKSIKCEQNLGHDTMYWYKQDSKKFLKIMFSYNNKELIINETVPNRFSPKSPDKAHLNLHINSLELGDSAVYFCASSQPLAKNIQYFGAGTRLSVL.

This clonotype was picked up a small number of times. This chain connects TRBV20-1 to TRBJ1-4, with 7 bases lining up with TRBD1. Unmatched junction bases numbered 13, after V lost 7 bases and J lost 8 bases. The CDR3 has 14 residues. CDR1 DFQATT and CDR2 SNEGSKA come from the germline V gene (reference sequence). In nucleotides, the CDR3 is TGCAGTGTTACGAACAGGGGCTGGGAAGAAAAACTGTTTTTT. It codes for CSVTNRGWEEKLFF.

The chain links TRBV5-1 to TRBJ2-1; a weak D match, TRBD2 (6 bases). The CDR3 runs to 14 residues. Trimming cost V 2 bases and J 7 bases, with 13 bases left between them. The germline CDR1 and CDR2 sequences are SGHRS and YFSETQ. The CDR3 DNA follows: TGCGCCAGCAGCTTCCGGGACTCAAATAATGAGCAGTTCTTC. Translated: CASSFRDSNNEQFF.

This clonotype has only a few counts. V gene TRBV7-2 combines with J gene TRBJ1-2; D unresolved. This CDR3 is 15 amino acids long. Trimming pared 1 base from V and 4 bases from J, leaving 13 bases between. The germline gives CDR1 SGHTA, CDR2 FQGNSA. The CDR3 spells CASSLVLVGSYGYTF. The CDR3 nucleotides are TGTGCCAGCAGCTTAGTACTAGTCGGCAGCTATGGCTACACCTTC. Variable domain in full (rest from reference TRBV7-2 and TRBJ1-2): GAGVSQSPSNKVTEKGKDVELRCDPISGHTALYWYRQSLGQGLEFLIYFQGNSAPDKSGLPSDRFSAERTGGSVSTLTIQRTQQEDSAVYLCASSLVLVGSYGYTFGSGTRLTVV.

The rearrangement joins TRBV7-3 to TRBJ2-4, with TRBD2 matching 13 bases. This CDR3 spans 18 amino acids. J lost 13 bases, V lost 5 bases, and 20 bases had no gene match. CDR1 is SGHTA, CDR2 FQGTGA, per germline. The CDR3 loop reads CASSPTSGGAEAYNEQYF. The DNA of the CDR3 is TGTGCCAGCAGCCCCACTAGCGGGGGGGCCGAAGCCTACAATGAGCAGTACTTC.

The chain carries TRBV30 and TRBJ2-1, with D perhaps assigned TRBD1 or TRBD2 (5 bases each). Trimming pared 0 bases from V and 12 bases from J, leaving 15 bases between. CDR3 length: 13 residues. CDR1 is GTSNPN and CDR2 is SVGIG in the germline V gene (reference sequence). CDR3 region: CAWSVNGAVVQFF. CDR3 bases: TGTGCCTGGAGTGTGAACGGGGCGGTTGTGCAGTTCTTC.

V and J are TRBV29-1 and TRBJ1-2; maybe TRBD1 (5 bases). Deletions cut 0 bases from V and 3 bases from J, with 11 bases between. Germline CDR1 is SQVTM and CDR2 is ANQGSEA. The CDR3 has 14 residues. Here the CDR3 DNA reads TGCAGCGTTGAAGATGGTCAGGGAGACTATGGCTACACCTTC. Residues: CSVEDGQGDYGYTF. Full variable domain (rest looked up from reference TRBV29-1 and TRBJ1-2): SAVISQKPSRDICQRGTSLTIQCQVDSQVTMMFWYRQQPGQSLTLIATANQGSEATYESGFVIDKFPISRPNLTFSTLTVSNMSPEDSSIYLCSVEDGQGDYGYTFGSGTRLTVV.

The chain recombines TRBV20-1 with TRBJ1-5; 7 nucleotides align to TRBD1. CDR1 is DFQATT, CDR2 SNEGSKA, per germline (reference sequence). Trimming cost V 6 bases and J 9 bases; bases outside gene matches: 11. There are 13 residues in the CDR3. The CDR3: CSALGDRHSPQHF. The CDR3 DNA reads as TGCAGTGCCCTTGGGGACAGACACTCGCCCCAGCATTTT.

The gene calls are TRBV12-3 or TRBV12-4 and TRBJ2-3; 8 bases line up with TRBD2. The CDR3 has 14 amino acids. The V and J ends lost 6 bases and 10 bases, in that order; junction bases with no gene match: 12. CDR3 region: CASRERGRTDAQYF. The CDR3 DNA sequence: TGTGCCAGCAGAGAGCGGGGGCGCACGGATGCGCAGTATTTT.

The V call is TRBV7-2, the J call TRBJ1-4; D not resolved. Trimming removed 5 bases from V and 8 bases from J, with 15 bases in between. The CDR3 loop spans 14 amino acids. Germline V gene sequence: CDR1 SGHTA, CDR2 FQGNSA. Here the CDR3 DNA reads TGTGCCAGCAGCCCTTCATTTGTTGTAGAAAAACTGTTTTTT. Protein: CASSPSFVVEKLFF.

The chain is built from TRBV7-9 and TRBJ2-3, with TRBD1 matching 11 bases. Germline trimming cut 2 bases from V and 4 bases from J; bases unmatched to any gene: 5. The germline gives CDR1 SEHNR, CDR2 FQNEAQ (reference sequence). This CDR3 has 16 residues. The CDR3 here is CASSLTGGQGADTQYF. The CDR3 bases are TGTGCCAGCAGCTTAACAGGGGGACAGGGGGCAGATACGCAGTATTTT. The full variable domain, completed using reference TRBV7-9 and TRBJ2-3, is DTGVSQNPRHKITKRGQNVTFRCDPISEHNRLYWYRQTLGQGPEFLTYFQNEAQLEKSRLLSDRFSAERPKGSFSTLEIQRTEQGDSAMYLCASSLTGGQGADTQYFGPGTRLTVL.

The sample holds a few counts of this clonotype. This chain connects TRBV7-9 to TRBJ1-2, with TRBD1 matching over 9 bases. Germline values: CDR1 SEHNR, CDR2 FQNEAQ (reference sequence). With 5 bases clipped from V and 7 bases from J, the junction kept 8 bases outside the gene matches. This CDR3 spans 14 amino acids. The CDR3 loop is CASSPSGTGFGYTF. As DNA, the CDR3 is TGTGCCAGCAGCCCCTCCGGGACAGGGTTTGGCTACACCTTC.

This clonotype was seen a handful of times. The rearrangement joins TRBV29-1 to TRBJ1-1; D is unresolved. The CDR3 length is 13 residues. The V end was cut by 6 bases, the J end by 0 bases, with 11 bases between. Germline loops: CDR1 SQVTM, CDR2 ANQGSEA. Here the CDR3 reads CSVAGNMNTEAFF. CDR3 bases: TGCAGCGTCGCAGGCAACATGAACACTGAAGCTTTCTTT.

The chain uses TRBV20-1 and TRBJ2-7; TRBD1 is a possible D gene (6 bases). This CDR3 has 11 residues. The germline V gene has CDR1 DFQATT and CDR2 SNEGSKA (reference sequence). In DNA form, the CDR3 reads TGCAGGGCGACAGGAGACTACGAGCAGTACTTC. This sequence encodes CRATGDYEQYF.

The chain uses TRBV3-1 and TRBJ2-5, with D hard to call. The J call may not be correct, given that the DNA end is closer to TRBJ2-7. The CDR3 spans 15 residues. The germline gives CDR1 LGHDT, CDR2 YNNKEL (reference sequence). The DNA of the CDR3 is TGTGCCAGCAGCCACTTCGGCCGGGCCGCCTACGAGCAGTACTTC. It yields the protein CASSHFGRAAYEQYF.

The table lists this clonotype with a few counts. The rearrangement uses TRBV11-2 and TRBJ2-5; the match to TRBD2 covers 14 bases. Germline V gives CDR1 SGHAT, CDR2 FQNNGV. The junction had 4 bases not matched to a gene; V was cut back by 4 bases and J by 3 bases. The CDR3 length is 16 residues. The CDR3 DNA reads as TGTGCCAGCAGCTACGGACTAGCGGGGGGTGAAGAGACCCAGTACTTC. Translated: CASSYGLAGGEETQYF.

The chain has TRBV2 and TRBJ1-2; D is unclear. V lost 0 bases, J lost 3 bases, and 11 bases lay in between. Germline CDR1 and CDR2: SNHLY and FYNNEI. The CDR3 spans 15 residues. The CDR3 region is CASSEAAFFDYGYTF. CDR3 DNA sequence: TGTGCCAGCAGTGAAGCGGCTTTTTTCGACTATGGCTACACCTTC.

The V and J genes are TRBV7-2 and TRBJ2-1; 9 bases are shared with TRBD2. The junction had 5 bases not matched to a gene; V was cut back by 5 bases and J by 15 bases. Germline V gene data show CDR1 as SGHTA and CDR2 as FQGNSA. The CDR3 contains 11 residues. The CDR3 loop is CASSLRGGRFF. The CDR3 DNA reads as TGTGCCAGCAGCCTGCGGGGGGGCCGGTTCTTC.

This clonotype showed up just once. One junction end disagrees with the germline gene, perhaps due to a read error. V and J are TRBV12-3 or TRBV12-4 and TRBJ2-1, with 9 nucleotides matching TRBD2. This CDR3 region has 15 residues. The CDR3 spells CASSLSGGLHNGQFF. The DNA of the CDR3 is TGTGCCAGCAGTTTAAGCGGGGGGCTGCACAATGGGCAGTTCTTC.

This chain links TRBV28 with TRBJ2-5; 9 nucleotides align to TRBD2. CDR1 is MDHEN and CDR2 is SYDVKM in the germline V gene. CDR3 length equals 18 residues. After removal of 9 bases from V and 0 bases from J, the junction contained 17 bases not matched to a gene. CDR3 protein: CASEGSRGLATYQETQYF. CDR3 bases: TGTGCCAGTGAGGGTTCCCGTGGACTAGCGACGTACCAAGAGACCCAGTACTTC.

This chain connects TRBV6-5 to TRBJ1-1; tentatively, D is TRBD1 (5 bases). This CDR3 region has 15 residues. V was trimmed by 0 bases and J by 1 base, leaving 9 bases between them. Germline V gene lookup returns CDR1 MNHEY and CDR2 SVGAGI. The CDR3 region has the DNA TGTGCCAGCAGTTACTCGGGGGTAGGGAACACTGAAGCTTTCTTT. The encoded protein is CASSYSGVGNTEAFF.

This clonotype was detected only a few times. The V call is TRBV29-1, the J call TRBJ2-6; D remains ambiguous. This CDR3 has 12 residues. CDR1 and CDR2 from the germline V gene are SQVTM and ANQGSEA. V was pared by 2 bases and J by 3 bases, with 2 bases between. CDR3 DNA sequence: TGCAGCGTTGAACATGGGGCCAACGTCCTGACTTTC. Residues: CSVEHGANVLTF.

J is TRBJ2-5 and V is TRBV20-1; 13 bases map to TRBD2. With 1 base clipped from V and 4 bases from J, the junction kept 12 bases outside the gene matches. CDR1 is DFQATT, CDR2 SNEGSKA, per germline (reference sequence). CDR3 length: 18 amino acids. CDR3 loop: CSARGQGLAGTHRETQYF. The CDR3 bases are TGCAGTGCTAGAGGCCAGGGACTAGCGGGGACCCACCGAGAGACCCAGTACTTC.